Each of the 4 T cell receptor beta chains below was sequenced from the same sample in a study of blood T cell repertoires in COVID-19 (TCRdb year 2020). Library preparation employed the immunoSEQ multiplex PCR assay. The source is immuneACCESS, and TCRdb retained only in-frame sequences with V and J called. Part of the clones is not carried over; for the studies checked, unresolved V genes explain less than half of this, and the remainder is unexplained. Recorded for this sample are about 250,000 clones; 85% of them occurred a single time. 5.1% of the sample comes from the top ten. The specimen was peripheral blood. The receptors stem from a man aged 50-59 years with active or convalescent COVID-19.

V gene TRBV18 combines with J gene TRBJ2-5, with unresolved D. The V gene's germline CDR1 is KGHSH and CDR2 LQKENI. The CDR3 loop spans 16 amino acids. V was clipped by 0 bases and J by 2 bases, with 13 bases between them. Here the CDR3 reads CASSPPFQSRQETQYF. As DNA, the CDR3 is TGTGCCAGCTCACCACCGTTCCAGTCTCGTCAAGAGACCCAGTACTTC. Variable domain in full (rest from reference TRBV18 and TRBJ2-5): NAGVMQNPRHLVRRRGQEARLRCSPMKGHSHVYWYRQLPEEGLKFMVYLQKENIIDESGMPKERFSAEFPKEGPSILRIQQVVRGDSAAYFCASSPPFQSRQETQYFGPGTRLLVL.

The chain couples TRBV6-5 to TRBJ2-1; 8 nucleotides match TRBD2. The CDR3 spans 15 residues. Unmatched junction bases numbered 11, after V lost 6 bases and J lost 7 bases. The germline V gene encodes CDR1 MNHEY and CDR2 SVGAGI. This CDR3 reads CASSSRGGGPNEQFF. The DNA of the CDR3 is TGTGCCAGCAGCTCCCGGGGGGGAGGGCCAAATGAGCAGTTCTTC.

The count of this clone is one. This chain links TRBV29-1 with TRBJ1-2, with 8 bases aligning to TRBD1. Germline CDR1 and CDR2: SQVTM and ANQGSEA. The CDR3 is 12 residues long. With V trimmed by 0 bases and J by 12 bases, 6 bases remained unmatched. The CDR3 here is CSVEDGDRLNTF. Here the CDR3 DNA reads TGCAGCGTTGAAGATGGGGACAGGTTGAACACCTTC.

This clone was counted between two and nine times. The gene calls are TRBV28 and TRBJ1-6; 7 positions agree with TRBD1. The germline gives CDR1 MDHEN, CDR2 SYDVKM. With V trimmed by 7 bases and J by 3 bases, 6 bases remained unmatched. The CDR3 covers 15 residues. In nucleotides, the CDR3 is TGTGCCAGCAACGAAAACAGGGGCTATAATTCACCCCTCCACTTT. Translating gives CASNENRGYNSPLHF.